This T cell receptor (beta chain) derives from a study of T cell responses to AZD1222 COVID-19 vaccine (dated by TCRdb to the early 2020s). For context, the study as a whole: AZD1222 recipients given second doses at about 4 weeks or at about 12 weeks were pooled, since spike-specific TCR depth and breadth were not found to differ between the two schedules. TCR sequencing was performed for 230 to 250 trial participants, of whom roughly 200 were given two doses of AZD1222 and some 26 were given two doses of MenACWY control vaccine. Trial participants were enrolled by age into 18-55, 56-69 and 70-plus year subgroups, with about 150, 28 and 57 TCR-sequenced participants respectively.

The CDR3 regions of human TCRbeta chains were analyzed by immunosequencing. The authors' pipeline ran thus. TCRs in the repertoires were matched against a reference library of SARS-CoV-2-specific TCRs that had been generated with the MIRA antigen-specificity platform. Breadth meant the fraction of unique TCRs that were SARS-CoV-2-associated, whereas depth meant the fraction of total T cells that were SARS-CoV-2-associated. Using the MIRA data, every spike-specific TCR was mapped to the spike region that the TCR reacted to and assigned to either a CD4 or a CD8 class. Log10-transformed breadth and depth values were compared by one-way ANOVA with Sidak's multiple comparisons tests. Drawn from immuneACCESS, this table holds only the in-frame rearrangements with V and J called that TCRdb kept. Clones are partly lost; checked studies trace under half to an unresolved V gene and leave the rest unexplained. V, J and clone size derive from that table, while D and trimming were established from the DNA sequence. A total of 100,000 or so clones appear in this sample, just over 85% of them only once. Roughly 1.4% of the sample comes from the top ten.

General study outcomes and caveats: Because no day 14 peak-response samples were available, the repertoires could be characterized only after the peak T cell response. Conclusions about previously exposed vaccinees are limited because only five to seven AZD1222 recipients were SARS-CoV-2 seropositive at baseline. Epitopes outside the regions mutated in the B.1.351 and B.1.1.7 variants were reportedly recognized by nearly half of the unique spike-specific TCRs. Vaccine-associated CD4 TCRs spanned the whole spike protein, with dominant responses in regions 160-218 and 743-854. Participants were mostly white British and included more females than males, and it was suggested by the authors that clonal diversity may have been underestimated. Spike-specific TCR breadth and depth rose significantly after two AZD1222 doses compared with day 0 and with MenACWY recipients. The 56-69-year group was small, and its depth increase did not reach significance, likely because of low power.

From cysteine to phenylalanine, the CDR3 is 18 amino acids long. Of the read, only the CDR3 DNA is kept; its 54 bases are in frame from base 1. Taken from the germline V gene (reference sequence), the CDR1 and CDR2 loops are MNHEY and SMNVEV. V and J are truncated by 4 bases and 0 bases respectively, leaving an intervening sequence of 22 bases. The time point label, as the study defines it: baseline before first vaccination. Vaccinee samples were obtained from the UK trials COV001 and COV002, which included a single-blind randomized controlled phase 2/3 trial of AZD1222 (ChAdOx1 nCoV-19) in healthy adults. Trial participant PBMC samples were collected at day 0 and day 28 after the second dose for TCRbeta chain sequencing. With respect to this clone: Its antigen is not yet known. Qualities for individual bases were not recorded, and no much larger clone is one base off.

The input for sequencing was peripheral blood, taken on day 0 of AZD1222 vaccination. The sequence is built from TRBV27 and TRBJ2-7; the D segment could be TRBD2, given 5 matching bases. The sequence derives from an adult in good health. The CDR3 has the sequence CASSSDPPGRWGSYEQYF. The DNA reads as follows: TGTGCCAGCAGTTCTGATCCCCCTGGGAGATGGGGCTCCTACGAGCAGTACTTC.